Listed here are 6 T cell receptor beta chains from one sample, sequenced in a study of CD8+CD57+ T cells in acquired aplastic anemia. Genomic DNA templated the TCR beta VDJ and CDR3 profiling. One entry per CDR3 protein, called by TCRdb with MiXCR from the reads. This sample has about 260,000 distinct CDR3 sequences, with about 80% found just once. Patients chosen for sequencing had shown CD8+CD57+ cell expansion by flow cytometry. The material sequenced was sorted CD4+, CD8+, or CD8+CD57+ T cells (not recorded which) from PBMCs. The receptors derive from a human donor with aplastic anemia.

For this clonotype: The junction shows a germline mismatch at one end, possibly a read error. The chain links TRBV7-6 to TRBJ2-3; maybe TRBD1 (6 bases). Germline V gene sequence: CDR1 SGHVS, CDR2 FNYEAQ. The CDR3 covers 15 residues. The CDR3 reads CAGSLAYGTKETQYF. For the CDR3, the DNA is TGTGCCGGCAGCTTAGCCTACGGGACAAAAGAGACGCAGTATTTT.

In regard to this clonotype: One junction end does not reproduce the germline sequence, and a read error may be involved. The genes are TRBV2 and TRBJ2-1; D possibly corresponds to TRBD2 (6 bases). Germline V gene sequence: CDR1 SNHLY, CDR2 FYNNEI. This CDR3 contains 13 residues. The CDR3 sequence is CASSSGGIHEPFF. The CDR3 DNA reads as TGTGCCAGCAGTAGTGGGGGGATCCATGAGCCGTTCTTC.

In regard to this clonotype: The junction departs from germline at one end; a sequencing error may be responsible. The chain joins TRBV7-8 to TRBJ2-5, with D uncertain. Germline CDR1 SGHVS, CDR2 FQNEAQ. This CDR3 has 14 residues. The CDR3 DNA reads as TGTGCCACCAGCAGAGGCGGAGAGCACGAGACGCAGTACTTC. Translating it yields CATSRGGEHETQYF.

Concerning this clonotype: One end of the junction does not line up with germline, which may come from a read error. CDR3 sequence reads: CASRGAVAGGYSF. The CDR3 nucleotides read TGTGCCAGCAGAGGAGCCGTGGCAGGTGGGTACTCCTTC. J is TRBJ1-2 and V is TRBV9; no firm D call. The length of the CDR3 is 13 residues. Per germline, CDR1 SGDLS and CDR2 YYNGEE.

As to this clonotype: No conserved phenylalanine or tryptophan is present at the end of the CDR3, so a read error is the likely explanation. CDR3 loop: CASSQGSSPQHY. The CDR3 DNA is TGTGCCAGCAGCCAGGGTAGCTCGCCCCAGCATTAC. The rearrangement joins TRBV7-3 to TRBJ1-5; a weak D match, TRBD1 (5 bases). Per the germline V gene, CDR1 is SGHTA and CDR2 is FQGTGA. CDR3 length equals 12 residues. V dropped 5 bases and J dropped 9 bases, with 11 bases sitting between them.

This chain uses TRBV5-1 with TRBJ2-1; D remains unclear. The CDR3 totals 13 residues. The V gene lost 1 base and the J gene lost 11 bases, with 13 bases spanning the gap. Germline CDR1 and CDR2: SGHRS and YFSETQ. Here the CDR3 reads CASSLRTNNKQFF. DNA of the CDR3: TGCGCCAGCAGCTTGCGAACAAATAATAAGCAGTTCTTC.